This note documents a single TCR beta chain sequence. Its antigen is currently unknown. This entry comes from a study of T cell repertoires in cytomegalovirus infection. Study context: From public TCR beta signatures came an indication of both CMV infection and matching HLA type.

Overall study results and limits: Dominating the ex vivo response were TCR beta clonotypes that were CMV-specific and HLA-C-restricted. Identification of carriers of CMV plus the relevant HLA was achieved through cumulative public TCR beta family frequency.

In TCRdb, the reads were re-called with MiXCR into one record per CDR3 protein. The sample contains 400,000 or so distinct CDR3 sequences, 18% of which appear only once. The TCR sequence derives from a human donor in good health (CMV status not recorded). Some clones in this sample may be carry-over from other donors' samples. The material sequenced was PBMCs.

In nucleotides, the CDR3 is TGCAGTGCTAGGTTGTGGGAGGGCCGCGGGAGAGAGACCCAGTACTTC. Translated: CSARLWEGRGRETQYF. The rearrangement uses TRBV20-1 and TRBJ2-5, with TRBD2 matching over 7 bases. CDR1 is DFQATT, CDR2 SNEGSKA, per germline (reference sequence). The ends lost 3 bases at V and 4 bases at J; junction bases unmatched: 14. The CDR3 runs to 16 residues.